A single sample gave rise to the 24 T cell receptor beta chains below, sequenced in a study of cytomegalovirus exposure and HLA in healthy donors. The PCR used 60 Vbeta and 13 Jbeta primers. Only in-frame clones appear in the TCRdb table, and some are missing; sequencing was by immunoSEQ multiplex PCR. Of some 150,000 clones detected, over 60% appear once; the ten largest clones hold 1.5% to 2%. Sequencing input: PBMCs. The source is a woman aged 40 to 49 in good health and CMV-seronegative.

This chain uses TRBV28 with TRBJ1-2; no clear D gene. The CDR3 is 14 amino acids. Trimming took 8 bases from V and 0 from J, leaving 13 bases between them. CDR1 and CDR2 (germline): MDHEN, SYDVKM. CDR3 DNA: TGTGCCAGCGAGCTGAACCACCCTAACTATGGCTACACCTTC. Translated: CASELNHPNYGYTF.

In regard to this clone: The junction does not match germline at one end; this may be a read error. The chain has TRBV5-1 and TRBJ2-4, with 9 bases lining up with TRBD1. From germline, CDR1 is SGHRS and CDR2 YFSETQ. CDR3 length: 13 residues. CDR3 region: CASSSQGGDRALF. The DNA of the CDR3 is TGCGCCAGCAGCTCCCAGGGGGGGGACAGGGCGCTCTTC.

V usage is TRBV5-4 and J usage is TRBJ2-7; D possibly corresponds to TRBD1 (6 bases). CDR1 is SGHNT and CDR2 is YYREEE in the germline V gene (reference sequence). V was trimmed by 7 bases and J by 3 bases, leaving 20 bases between them. This CDR3 is built from 15 residues. CDR3 sequence reads: CASRTGQGSRYEQYF. As DNA, the CDR3 is TGTGCCAGCCGTACCGGGCAGGGGAGTCGCTACGAGCAGTACTTC.

The chain combines TRBV18 with TRBJ2-3; weak D call: TRBD1 (5 bases). Germline CDR1 is KGHSH and CDR2 is LQKENI. The CDR3 totals 14 residues. Trimming stripped 2 bases from V and 6 bases from J, with 12 bases between. The DNA of the CDR3 is TGTGCCAGCTCACCAGGCAGGGAAACGGATACGCAGTATTTT. Protein product: CASSPGRETDTQYF.

This sequence joins TRBV27 and TRBJ2-7, with 9 bases lining up with TRBD1. Germline lookup yields CDR1 MNHEY and CDR2 SMNVEV (reference sequence). After removal of 6 bases from V and 0 bases from J, the junction contained 6 bases not matched to a gene. This CDR3 region has 15 residues. The CDR3 here is CASSDRGSSSYEQYF. The CDR3 DNA follows: TGTGCCAGCAGCGACAGGGGGTCGAGCTCCTACGAGCAGTACTTC.

The CDR3 DNA reads TGTGCCAGCAGCCCAGCTAGCGGGAGAGAGACCCAGTACTTC. It is translated as CASSPASGRETQYF. The chain links TRBV7-9 to TRBJ2-5, with 10 positions matching TRBD2. With 5 bases clipped from V and 4 bases from J, the junction kept 4 bases outside the gene matches. CDR3 size: 14 residues. The V gene's germline CDR1 is SEHNR and CDR2 FQNEAQ (reference sequence).

This CDR3 is CASSQGTGYGYTF. The CDR3, as DNA: TGTGCCAGCAGCCAAGGGACAGGGTACGGCTACACCTTC. This chain joins TRBV7-2 and TRBJ1-2; the match to TRBD1 covers 9 bases. Germline-derived CDR1 and CDR2 are SGHTA and FQGNSA. This CDR3 is built from 13 residues. V shed 5 bases and J 8 bases; nucleotides not matched to a gene: 6.

The chain couples TRBV5-1 to TRBJ2-3; 7 bases are shared with TRBD2. This CDR3 comprises 13 residues. Germline CDR1 SGHRS, CDR2 YFSETQ. V was pared by 7 bases and J by 4 bases, with 6 bases of the junction left unmatched. CDR3 residues: CASGGGIADTQYF. As DNA, the CDR3 is TGCGCCAGCGGGGGAGGGATAGCAGATACGCAGTATTTT.

The V and J genes are TRBV19 and TRBJ1-2; 9 bases map to TRBD1. The V and J ends lost 1 base and 8 bases, in that order; junction bases with no gene match: 8. This CDR3 spans 15 amino acids. The germline CDR1 and CDR2 sequences are LNHDA and SQIVND (reference sequence). CDR3 bases: TGTGCCAGTAGTATAGTCCCCGGACAGGGGAGCGGCTACACCTTC. Protein sequence: CASSIVPGQGSGYTF. Full variable domain (missing parts from reference TRBV19 and TRBJ1-2): DGGITQSPKYLFRKEGQNVTLSCEQNLNHDAMYWYRQDPGQGLRLIYYSQIVNDFQKGDIAEGYSVSREKKESFPLTVTSAQKNPTAFYLCASSIVPGQGSGYTFGSGTRLTVV.

The chain combines TRBV7-9 with TRBJ1-1, with TRBD1 matching over 9 bases. Trimming at V came to 7 bases and at J to 4 bases, leaving 7 bases not matched to a gene. This CDR3 spans 14 amino acids. The germline V gene encodes CDR1 SEHNR and CDR2 FQNEAQ (reference sequence). As DNA, the CDR3 is TGTGCCAGCAAATGGACAGGGGTTTCCACTGAAGCTTTCTTT. It codes for CASKWTGVSTEAFF.

This clone appeared a single time. The chain is built from TRBV19 and TRBJ1-5, with D tentatively TRBD1 (5 bases). Trimming left V 2 bases short and J 3 bases short, with 11 bases between. Germline assignment: CDR1 LNHDA and CDR2 SQIVND (reference sequence). This CDR3 is built from 15 residues. CDR3 region: CASSIWGGNNQPQHF. CDR3 DNA sequence: TGTGCCAGTAGTATATGGGGGGGAAACAATCAGCCCCAGCATTTT.

The rearrangement uses TRBV5-1 and TRBJ1-2, with TRBD1 identical over 7 bases. This CDR3 spans 16 amino acids. With V trimmed by 4 bases and J by 2 bases, 11 bases remained unmatched. Germline CDR1 is SGHRS and CDR2 is YFSETQ. As DNA, the CDR3 is TGCGCCAGCAGCCCGCATATTGCGACAGGGAACTATGGCTACACCTTC. This sequence encodes CASSPHIATGNYGYTF.

The chain recombines TRBV30 with TRBJ1-2; the D is unclear. Germline CDR1 is GTSNPN and CDR2 is SVGIG (reference sequence). The CDR3 runs 12 residues. Trimming removed 3 bases from V and 4 bases from J, with 9 bases in between. In nucleotides, the CDR3 is TGTGCCTGGAGAGGAGGAGGCTATGGCTACACCTTC. As protein: CAWRGGGYGYTF.

This clone was detected ten times or more. The chain uses TRBV6-5 and TRBJ2-7; D not resolved. The germline V gene has CDR1 MNHEY and CDR2 SVGAGI. The CDR3 has 15 residues. V lost 0 bases and J 0 bases, leaving 9 bases between the germline ends. The CDR3 coding sequence is TGTGCCAGCAGTTACTCCAGGTCCGCCTCCTACGAGCAGTACTTC. It yields the protein CASSYSRSASYEQYF.

The chain combines TRBV18 with TRBJ2-7; a possible D gene is TRBD2 (6 bases). V dropped 6 bases and J dropped 2 bases, with 11 bases sitting between them. The germline CDR1 and CDR2 sequences are KGHSH and LQKENI. The CDR3 covers 13 residues. CDR3 nucleotide sequence: TGTGCCAGCTCGACGACGGGGGCCTACGAGCAGTACTTC. Encoded protein: CASSTTGAYEQYF.

The chain uses TRBV6-1 and TRBJ2-1, with 8 nucleotides matching TRBD2. The CDR3 sequence is 14 residues long. Germline trimming cut 6 bases from V and 3 bases from J; bases unmatched to any gene: 4. Germline V gives CDR1 MNHNS, CDR2 SASEGT. In DNA, the CDR3 is TGTGCCAGCAGCCTAGCGGGCGACTACAATGAGCAGTTCTTC. It is translated as CASSLAGDYNEQFF.

The CDR3 is CATGWWLAGDSRETQYF. The CDR3 DNA reads as TGTGCCACCGGGTGGTGGCTAGCGGGAGATTCGAGAGAGACCCAGTACTTC. The chain joins TRBV2 to TRBJ2-5; 10 nucleotides line up with TRBD2. V lost 10 bases, J lost 4 bases, and 18 bases stayed unmatched. Germline CDR1 reads SNHLY; CDR2 reads FYNNEI. CDR3 length: 17 residues.

This sequence joins TRBV7-9 and TRBJ1-2, with a tentative D call TRBD1 (6 bases). Germline values: CDR1 SEHNR, CDR2 FQNEAQ (reference sequence). CDR3 size: 13 residues. The ends were cut back, 5 bases at V and 2 bases at J, with 9 bases in the middle. In nucleotides, the CDR3 is TGTGCCAGCAGCCCCGGACAGAACTATGGCTACACCTTC. This encodes CASSPGQNYGYTF.

V usage is TRBV11-2 and J usage is TRBJ1-2; 7 nucleotides match TRBD1. V dropped 1 base and J dropped 8; count of bases not matched to a gene: 10. The germline V gene encodes CDR1 SGHAT and CDR2 FQNNGV. This CDR3 has 15 residues. CDR3 in DNA: TGTGCCAGCAGCTTAGGTCAGGGGGATTGGAGCGGCTACACCTTC. Translation gives CASSLGQGDWSGYTF.

V usage is TRBV29-1 and J usage is TRBJ1-1; possible D gene TRBD1, 5 bases. With 4 bases removed from V and 2 bases from J, the gap between germline ends came to 11 bases. CDR1 and CDR2 from the germline V gene are SQVTM and ANQGSEA. This CDR3 contains 13 residues. CDR3 residues: CSVVRQTNTEAFF. The CDR3 bases are TGCAGCGTTGTTCGACAGACCAACACTGAAGCTTTCTTT.

The CDR3 coding sequence is TGTGCCAGCAGCCCATCCCAAAGGACGGGGTATGAGAACACCGGGGAGCTGTTTTTT. It encodes CASSPSQRTGYENTGELFF. The rearrangement joins TRBV7-6 to TRBJ2-2; maybe TRBD2 (5 bases). V lost 5 bases and J 1 base, leaving 23 bases between the germline ends. Germline V gives CDR1 SGHVS, CDR2 FNYEAQ. The CDR3 runs to 19 residues.

This chain links TRBV15 with TRBJ2-5; maybe TRBD1 (6 bases). With the DNA end fitting TRBJ2-7 better, the J assignment may be wrong. The CDR3 contains 14 residues. Germline CDR1 reads LNHNV; CDR2 reads YYDKDF (reference sequence). CDR3 residues: CATSRDLNRDEQYF. CDR3 bases: TGTGCCACCAGCAGAGACCTGAACAGGGACGAGCAGTACTTC.

The rearrangement joins TRBV28 to TRBJ1-2, with D unclear. V was clipped by 4 bases and J by 6 bases, with 9 bases between them. The CDR3 is 12 amino acids. The germline V gene encodes CDR1 MDHEN and CDR2 SYDVKM. The CDR3 here is CASSSYLDGYTF. The CDR3 DNA reads as TGTGCCAGCAGTTCCTACCTAGATGGCTACACCTTC.

The V call is TRBV28, the J call TRBJ2-7; 11 bases line up with TRBD1. Germline V gene lookup returns CDR1 MDHEN and CDR2 SYDVKM. V shed 6 bases, J shed 5 bases, and the junction held 9 bases outside the gene matches. This CDR3 has 15 amino acids. The CDR3 is CASSLSGQGADEQYF. In DNA, the CDR3 is TGTGCCAGCAGCCTTTCCGGACAGGGGGCGGACGAGCAGTACTTC.